A selection of T cell receptor beta chains follows, all from one sample in a study of CD8+ T cells in alopecia areata. Sequencing was performed with immunoSEQ multiplex PCR; in TCRdb, only in-frame clones are kept and a portion is missing. The sample records under 200,000 clones, roughly 60% being singletons. The sample was CD4+ T cells sorted from blood, taken at week 24, from a patient treated with tofacitinib. The receptors derive from a human donor with alopecia areata. CDR3s include the opening cysteine and the closing phenylalanine or tryptophan. The order of the fields is V gene, D gene, J gene, CDR3 length, clone size, CDR3 protein, CDR3 DNA. D genes are given only for firm matches. Not every row has a clone size; where given, it reads once, few, many or a size class.

TRBV27	TRBD1	TRBJ1-5	16	NA	CASSPSAGQGNQPQHF	TGTGCCAGCAGTCCATCTGCGGGACAGGGAAATCAGCCCCAGCATTTT
TRBV29-1	NA	TRBJ2-5	13	NA	CSVDHGGGETQYF	TGCAGCGTTGATCACGGGGGCGGTGAGACCCAGTACTTC
TRBV30	NA	TRBJ1-5	13	once	CAWSVGDHQPQHF	TGTGCCTGGAGTGTAGGGGACCATCAGCCCCAGCATTTT
TRBV29-1	NA	TRBJ2-5	10	NA	CSVQRETQYF	TGCAGCGTTCAACGGGAGACCCAGTACTTC
TRBV6-5	NA	TRBJ2-7	13	few	CASSPWDNYEQYF	TGTGCCAGCAGTCCCTGGGACAATTACGAGCAGTACTTC
TRBV6-4	NA	TRBJ1-1	13	NA	CASSPTMNTEAFF	TGTGCCAGCAGCCCCACCATGAACACTGAAGCTTTCTTT
TRBV7-9	NA	TRBJ1-6	13	NA	CASSGQGHSPLHF	TGTGCCAGCAGCGGGCAGGGCCATTCACCCCTCCACTTT
TRBV6-5	NA	TRBJ2-6	15	NA	CASSYLSSGANVLTF	TGTGCCAGCAGTTACCTCAGCTCTGGGGCCAACGTCCTGACTTTC
TRBV27	NA	TRBJ1-2	15	few	CASSSDPYGQIGYTF	TGTGCCAGCAGTTCCGACCCTTACGGACAGATTGGCTACACCTTC
TRBV7-9	TRBD1	TRBJ2-1	16	NA	CASSFTGGGGYNEQFF	TGTGCCAGCAGCTTCACAGGGGGCGGAGGCTACAATGAGCAGTTCTTC
TRBV30	NA	TRBJ1-1	18	NA	CAWSVQTLQGRLHTEAFF	TGTGCCTGGAGTGTACAAACCCTCCAGGGGAGACTACACACTGAAGCTTTCTTT
TRBV5-4	NA	TRBJ2-2	14	NA	CASSPSSNTGELFF	TGTGCCAGCAGCCCAAGCTCGAACACCGGGGAGCTGTTTTTT
TRBV29-1	NA	TRBJ2-3	12	NA	CSVEYGQDTQYF	TGCAGCGTTGAATATGGTCAGGATACGCAGTATTTT
TRBV29-1	NA	TRBJ1-2	11	NA	CSVASFPDYTF	TGCAGCGTTGCATCCTTCCCAGACTACACCTTC
TRBV4-1	NA	TRBJ1-6	15	NA	CASSHGRSYNSPLHF	TGCGCCAGCAGCCACGGGAGAAGCTATAATTCACCCCTCCACTTT
TRBV15	NA	TRBJ2-3	13	NA	CATSRVPTDTQYF	TGTGCCACCAGCAGAGTGCCCACAGATACGCAGTATTTT
TRBV18	NA	TRBJ1-2	14	NA	CASSSDMQGSGYTF	TGTGCCAGCTCATCGGACATGCAGGGGTCTGGCTACACCTTC
TRBV7-2	TRBD2	TRBJ2-5	15	once	CASSTGLAGRETQYF	TGTGCCAGCAGCACCGGACTAGCGGGGCGAGAGACCCAGTACTTC
TRBV2	TRBD1	TRBJ2-6	16	NA	CASSLQGAGGANVLTF	TGTGCCAGCTCCCTTCAGGGGGCCGGTGGGGCCAACGTCCTGACTTTC
TRBV30	TRBD1	TRBJ2-5	13	NA	CAWSWTGKETQYF	TGTGCCTGGAGTTGGACAGGAAAAGAGACCCAGTACTTC
TRBV29-1	NA	TRBJ1-3	13	few	CSVSPGSGNTIYF	TGCAGCGTTTCGCCAGGGTCTGGAAACACCATATATTTT
TRBV6-5	TRBD2	TRBJ2-1	14	NA	CASRRGLPNNEQFF	TGTGCCAGCCGGCGGGGGTTGCCTAACAATGAGCAGTTCTTC
TRBV30	NA	TRBJ1-6	14	NA	CAWIATGHNSPLHF	TGTGCCTGGATCGCGACAGGCCACAATTCACCCCTCCACTTT
TRBV5-1	NA	TRBJ2-1	15	NA	CASRGGAGSYNEQFF	TGCGCCAGCAGAGGGGGGGCCGGATCCTACAATGAGCAGTTCTTC
TRBV4-2	NA	TRBJ1-1	13	NA	CASSQDRGTEAFF	TGTGCCAGCAGCCAAGATAGGGGCACTGAAGCTTTCTTT
TRBV4-1	TRBD1	TRBJ1-6	15	NA	CASSPRQGSNSPLHF	TGCGCCAGCAGCCCGCGACAGGGAAGTAATTCACCCCTCCACTTT
TRBV20-1	NA	TRBJ1-2	11	NA	CSVGGRYGYTF	TGCAGTGTAGGGGGACGCTATGGCTACACCTTC
TRBV19	NA	TRBJ1-1	14	few	CATSSGVGVTEAFF	TGTGCCACCTCATCAGGGGTCGGAGTCACTGAAGCTTTCTTT
TRBV5-1	NA	TRBJ2-3	16	NA	CASSLGQLLSTDTQYF	TGCGCCAGCAGCTTGGGACAGCTTCTTAGCACAGATACGCAGTATTTT
TRBV19	NA	TRBJ2-2	15	few	CASKRGGGNTGELFF	TGTGCCAGTAAACGTGGGGGTGGGAACACCGGGGAGCTGTTTTTT
TRBV12-5	TRBD1	TRBJ1-2	15	NA	CASVSGATGGRGYTF	TGTGCTAGTGTGTCGGGGGCCACAGGGGGCCGTGGCTACACCTTC
TRBV5-1	TRBD1	TRBJ1-4	15	NA	CASSTSPGQGEKLFF	TGCGCCAGCAGCACCTCCCCGGGACAGGGTGAAAAACTGTTTTTT
TRBV23-1	TRBD1	TRBJ1-5	16	few	CASSQTLGQCNQPQHF	TGCGCCAGCAGTCAGACCCTGGGACAGTGCAATCAGCCCCAGCATTTT
TRBV6-5	NA	TRBJ2-5	15	once	CASSYRGYESRTQYF	TGTGCCAGCAGTTACCGGGGATACGAGAGTAGGACCCAGTACTTC
TRBV10-2	NA	TRBJ2-7	14	few	CASKPDGEHYEQYF	TGCGCCAGCAAGCCGGACGGAGAACACTACGAGCAGTACTTC
TRBV30	NA	TRBJ2-7	13	NA	CAWSRSGTYEQYF	TGTGCCTGGAGTCGGTCAGGGACCTACGAGCAGTACTTC
TRBV6-5	TRBD1	TRBJ2-3	15	NA	CASSYSRGLPDTQYF	TGTGCCAGCAGTTACTCCAGGGGGTTACCAGATACGCAGTATTTT
TRBV5-1	NA	TRBJ2-3	14	NA	CASSSGGSTDTQYF	TGCGCCAGCAGCTCAGGGGGGAGCACAGATACGCAGTATTTT
TRBV29-1	NA	TRBJ2-1	13	NA	CSVLVSGWGEQFF	TGCAGCGTTCTGGTTTCAGGGTGGGGTGAGCAGTTCTTC
TRBV5-6	TRBD1	TRBJ1-1	15	few	CASSSPRQGNTEAFF	TGTGCCAGCAGCTCCCCCCGACAGGGGAACACTGAAGCTTTCTTT
TRBV5-6	TRBD1	TRBJ2-5	15	once	CASSLGQAKGETQYF	TGTGCCAGCAGCCTGGGACAGGCCAAGGGAGAGACCCAGTACTTC
TRBV30	NA	TRBJ1-6	16	NA	CAWSGRAATRNSPLHF	TGTGCCTGGAGTGGGCGTGCGGCGACGAGGAATTCACCCCTCCACTTT
TRBV2	NA	TRBJ1-5	12	once	CASSLEGSGPNF	TGTGCCAGCAGTTTGGAGGGCTCGGGACCGAATTTT
TRBV6-5	TRBD1	TRBJ1-2	12	NA	CASRTGEGGYTF	TGTGCCAGCAGGACAGGGGAAGGCGGCTACACCTTC
TRBV2	TRBD2	TRBJ2-6	18	few	CASTRLAGALSGANVLTF	TGTGCCAGCACCAGACTAGCGGGGGCCCTCTCTGGGGCCAACGTCCTGACTTTC
TRBV30	TRBD2	TRBJ2-7	13	NA	CAWSLLAGREQYF	TGTGCCTGGAGTTTGCTAGCGGGGAGGGAGCAGTACTTC